What follows are 22 T cell receptor beta chains derived from one specimen sequenced in a study of T-cell memory formation after mild COVID-19. A single record per CDR3 protein comes from TCRdb applying MiXCR to the 5' RACE reads. The table includes about 430,000 distinct CDR3 sequences, approximately 24% detected once. The specimen was PBMCs or a T cell subset sorted from them (not recorded which). The receptors shown here come from an adult woman who had mild COVID-19 (a few samples of this study predate the infection). Cell type and time point are not known.

This clonotype appeared a few times. CDR3 region: CSARDQLAGDTGELFF. The DNA for the CDR3 is TGCAGTGCTAGAGATCAACTAGCGGGAGACACCGGGGAGCTGTTTTTT. This chain connects TRBV20-1 to TRBJ2-2; 11 nucleotides align to TRBD2. The V segment lost 0 bases and the J segment 3 bases; nucleotides outside the gene matches: 3. The germline V gene encodes CDR1 DFQATT and CDR2 SNEGSKA (reference sequence). The CDR3 has 16 amino acids.

The V gene is TRBV11-2, the J gene TRBJ2-3, with TRBD2 matching 7 bases. In germline, CDR1 is SGHAT, CDR2 FQNNGV. CDR3 length: 16 residues. V lost 5 bases and J lost 7; bases outside the gene matches: 15. Written as DNA, the CDR3 is TGTGCCAGCAGCCCCGGGACTACCCCGTACCTCAATACGCAGTATTTT. The encoded protein is CASSPGTTPYLNTQYF.

This clonotype was seen a few times. The chain has TRBV20-1 and TRBJ1-2, with TRBD1 as a possible D gene (5 bases). CDR1 is DFQATT and CDR2 is SNEGSKA in the germline V gene (reference sequence). The CDR3 length is 14 residues. V was clipped by 0 bases and J by 4 bases, with 12 bases between them. The DNA of the CDR3 is TGCAGTGCTAGAGAGGGGGGAAGGAGCTATGGCTACACCTTC. It is translated as CSAREGGRSYGYTF.

The V call is TRBV20-1, the J call TRBJ2-7; D is perhaps TRBD1 or TRBD2 (5 bases each). Germline V lookup: CDR1 DFQATT, CDR2 SNEGSKA (reference sequence). The CDR3 loop spans 14 amino acids. The V end was cut by 0 bases, the J end by 3 bases, with 12 bases between. Written as DNA, the CDR3 is TGCAGTGCTAGAGATTTGGGGGACCTCTACGAGCAGTACTTC. As protein: CSARDLGDLYEQYF.

In regard to this clonotype: The CDR3 ends on some other residue instead of the conserved phenylalanine or tryptophan, so this is likely a read error. The chain joins TRBV6-2 or TRBV6-3 to TRBJ2-7, with 10 bases fitting TRBD2. This CDR3 has 13 residues. Germline V gene lookup returns CDR1 MNHEY and CDR2 SVGEGT. V dropped 11 bases and J dropped 2; count of bases not matched to a gene: 6. Written as DNA, the CDR3 is TGTGCCTCCCGGACTAGCGGTGCCTACGAGCAGTACATC. It codes for CASRTSGAYEQYI.

The V and J genes are TRBV9 and TRBJ2-2, with 11 bases that match TRBD1. Per the germline V gene, CDR1 is SGDLS and CDR2 is YYNGEE. The CDR3 is 16 residues long. V shed 1 base, J shed 7 bases, and the junction held 6 bases outside the gene matches. This chain's CDR3 is CASSVLDRGPNGELFF. CDR3 in DNA: TGTGCCAGCAGCGTACTGGACAGGGGGCCTAACGGGGAGCTGTTTTTT.

The chain uses TRBV27 and TRBJ1-1, with D perhaps matching TRBD1 (5 bases). V lost 3 bases and J 4 bases, leaving 12 bases between the germline ends. Germline V gene sequence: CDR1 MNHEY, CDR2 SMNVEV (reference sequence). The CDR3 length is 14 residues. The CDR3 loop is CASSLEGPATEAFF. CDR3 nucleotide sequence: TGTGCCAGCAGTTTGGAGGGGCCAGCCACTGAAGCTTTCTTT.

The sample holds a few counts of this clonotype. The chain recombines TRBV20-1 with TRBJ1-3, with D tentatively TRBD1 (5 bases). V was cut by 1 base and J by 0 bases, with 13 bases left in between. CDR3 size: 16 residues. The germline CDR1 and CDR2 sequences are DFQATT and SNEGSKA (reference sequence). The CDR3 DNA is TGCAGTGCTAGAGCCACAACACAGGACTCTGGAAACACCATATATTTT. Protein product: CSARATTQDSGNTIYF.

This clonotype has more than one count but fewer than ten. The chain employs TRBV3-1 and TRBJ2-7, with a weak D call TRBD2 (6 bases). The germline CDR1 and CDR2 sequences are LGHDT and YNNKEL (reference sequence). The V end lost 3 bases, the J end lost 7 bases, and 19 bases lay between the germline ends. The CDR3 sequence is 15 residues long. CDR3 in amino acids: CASSQVSRRGREQYF. Written as DNA, the CDR3 is TGTGCCAGCAGCCAGGTGTCCAGGCGGGGCCGGGAGCAGTACTTC.

This CDR3 reads CASSLDLGTDTQYF. DNA of the CDR3: TGCGCCAGCAGCTTGGACCTGGGCACAGATACGCAGTATTTT. This chain uses TRBV5-1 with TRBJ2-3; no definite D call. CDR1 and CDR2 from the germline V gene are SGHRS and YFSETQ. The CDR3 has 14 residues. Trimming pared 0 bases from V and 1 base from J, leaving 6 bases between.

The J gene is TRBJ1-2, the V gene TRBV25-1; 10 nucleotides line up with TRBD1. Germline V gene data show CDR1 as MGHDK and CDR2 as SYGVNS. The length of the CDR3 is 14 residues. J lost 4 bases, V lost 8 bases, and 7 bases had no gene match. CDR3 nucleotide sequence: TGTGCCAGCCACGACAGGGGGCGCGGCTATGGCTACACCTTC. It translates to CASHDRGRGYGYTF.

The sample holds a few counts of this clonotype. The V and J genes are TRBV6-1 and TRBJ2-7; TRBD2 agrees at 16 bases. The CDR3 covers 14 residues. Trimming cost V 6 bases and J 6 bases; bases outside gene matches: 2. Looked up from germline, CDR1 is MNHNS and CDR2 is SASEGT. The DNA of the CDR3 is TGTGCCAGCAGGGGACTAGCGGGAGGGCGCGAGCAGTACTTC. Protein: CASRGLAGGREQYF.

This clonotype occurred a few times. The rearrangement joins TRBV24-1 to TRBJ2-1; TRBD1 matches at 7 bases. V was pared by 4 bases and J by 11 bases, with 7 bases of the junction left unmatched. Germline V gene lookup returns CDR1 KGHDR and CDR2 SFDVKD. The CDR3 totals 13 residues. CDR3 amino acids: CATSDLDRAQQFF. The CDR3 nucleotides are TGTGCCACCAGTGACCTCGACAGGGCACAGCAGTTCTTC.

This clonotype occurred once. V is TRBV18 and J is TRBJ2-6; D is perhaps TRBD1 (5 bases). Germline values: CDR1 KGHSH, CDR2 LQKENI. The CDR3 contains 16 residues. Between the trimmed V and J ends, which lost 2 bases and 0 bases, there was a span of 8 bases. The DNA for the CDR3 is TGTGCCAGCTCACCAACCGGACACTCTGGGGCCAACGTCCTGACTTTC. Amino acids: CASSPTGHSGANVLTF. Looking up the rest from reference TRBV18 and TRBJ2-6 gives the full variable domain: NAGVMQNPRHLVRRRGQEARLRCSPMKGHSHVYWYRQLPEEGLKFMVYLQKENIIDESGMPKERFSAEFPKEGPSILRIQQVVRGDSAAYFCASSPTGHSGANVLTFGAGSRLTVL.

The V call is TRBV5-4, the J call TRBJ2-7; 7 bases align to TRBD1. The trim removed 4 bases at V and 2 bases at J, leaving 9 bases unmatched. This CDR3 comprises 15 residues. Germline assignment: CDR1 SGHNT and CDR2 YYREEE (reference sequence). CDR3 region: CASSANRGRAYEQYF. CDR3 sequence (DNA): TGTGCCAGCAGCGCCAACAGGGGAAGGGCCTACGAGCAGTACTTC.

This chain links TRBV6-5 with TRBJ2-7, with D hard to call. CDR1 is MNHEY and CDR2 is SVGAGI in the germline V gene. The CDR3 is made up of 13 amino acids. Trimming cost V 5 bases and J 5 bases, with 13 bases left between them. In nucleotides, the CDR3 is TGTGCCAGCAGTCCATGGAGTAGAGACGAGCAGTACTTC. This encodes CASSPWSRDEQYF.

The chain employs TRBV6-2 or TRBV6-3 and TRBJ1-1; D remains ambiguous. CDR3 size: 12 residues. With 5 bases removed from V and 7 bases from J, the gap between germline ends came to 11 bases. CDR1 is MNHEY and CDR2 is SVGEGT in the germline V gene. In DNA, the CDR3 is TGTGCCAGCAGTCATCGTGAAAGTGAAGCTTTCTTT. It specifies CASSHRESEAFF.

This clonotype has a handful of counts. The chain carries TRBV24-1 and TRBJ2-1; 9 bases are shared with TRBD1. This CDR3 region has 15 residues. Germline V gene sequence: CDR1 KGHDR, CDR2 SFDVKD. V dropped 7 bases and J dropped 7; count of bases not matched to a gene: 10. CDR3 sequence: CATSIGTGFPNEQFF. The CDR3 region has the DNA TGTGCCACCAGCATTGGGACAGGGTTTCCTAATGAGCAGTTCTTC.

The rearrangement uses TRBV6-6 and TRBJ1-2; TRBD1 is a possible D gene (6 bases). CDR3 size: 15 residues. With 0 bases removed from V and 8 bases from J, the gap between germline ends came to 16 bases. CDR1 is MNHNY and CDR2 is SVGAGI in the germline V gene (reference sequence). The CDR3, as DNA: TGTGCCAGCAGTTACTCGTTGGGACACACGGGCGGCTACACCTTC. Encoded protein: CASSYSLGHTGGYTF.

This clonotype was observed a handful of times. The chain uses TRBV12-3 or TRBV12-4 and TRBJ2-2, with a tentative D call TRBD1 (6 bases). The germline V and J ends were trimmed by 6 bases and 7 bases, with 12 bases remaining between them. CDR3 length: 13 amino acids. The CDR3 protein is CASSRTGHGELFF. The CDR3 DNA reads as TGTGCCAGCAGCCGAACAGGGCACGGGGAGCTGTTTTTT.

The chain employs TRBV4-3 and TRBJ2-7; 11 bases line up with TRBD2. The V and J ends lost 4 bases and 4 bases, in that order; junction bases with no gene match: 9. CDR1 LGHNA and CDR2 YSLEER come from the germline V gene. The CDR3 contains 16 residues. The CDR3 DNA reads TGCGCCAGCAGCCCCAATGGGCTAGCGGGAGGATACGAGCAGTACTTC. Translation: CASSPNGLAGGYEQYF.

V and J are TRBV3-1 and TRBJ1-2, with unresolved D. V lost 0 bases and J 8 bases, leaving 10 bases between the germline ends. The V gene's germline CDR1 is LGHDT and CDR2 YNNKEL (reference sequence). This CDR3 has 13 residues. The CDR3 coding sequence is TGTGCCAGCAGCCAAGATGTAATAGGAGGCTACACCTTC. Protein: CASSQDVIGGYTF.